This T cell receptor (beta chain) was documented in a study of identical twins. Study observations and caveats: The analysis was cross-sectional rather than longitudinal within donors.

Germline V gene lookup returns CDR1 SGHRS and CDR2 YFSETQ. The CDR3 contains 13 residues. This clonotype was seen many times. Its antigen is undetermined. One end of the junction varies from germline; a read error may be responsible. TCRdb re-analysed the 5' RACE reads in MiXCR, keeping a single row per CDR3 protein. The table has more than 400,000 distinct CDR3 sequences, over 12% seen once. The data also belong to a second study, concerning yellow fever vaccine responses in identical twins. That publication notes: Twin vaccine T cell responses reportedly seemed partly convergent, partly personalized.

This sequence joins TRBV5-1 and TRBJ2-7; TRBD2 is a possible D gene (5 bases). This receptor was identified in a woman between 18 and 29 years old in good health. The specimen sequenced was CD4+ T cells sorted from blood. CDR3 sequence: CATSPGNSYEQYF. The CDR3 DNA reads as TGCGCCACCAGCCCGGGAAACTCGTACGAGCAGTACTTC.